The 30 T cell receptor beta chains given below trace back to one sample, sequenced in a study of blood T cell repertoires in COVID-19. Using immunoSEQ multiplex PCR, the repertoire was profiled, and TCRdb retains in-frame clones only, with some absent. The profile shows about 9,900 clones, around 76% of them singletons. The sample comprised peripheral blood. The receptors shown here come from a human donor in a cohort sampled during active COVID-19.

The chain joins TRBV27 to TRBJ2-4, with D hard to call. This CDR3 spans 13 amino acids. The germline V gene encodes CDR1 MNHEY and CDR2 SMNVEV (reference sequence). Trimming stripped 3 bases from V and 13 bases from J, with 16 bases between. The CDR3 sequence is CASSFGSWQEQYF. CDR3 in DNA: TGTGCCAGCAGTTTTGGGTCGTGGCAGGAACAGTACTTC.

This chain links TRBV2 with TRBJ1-6; 7 nucleotides line up with TRBD1. Per germline, CDR1 SNHLY and CDR2 FYNNEI. The CDR3 spans 16 residues. After removal of 6 bases from V and 0 bases from J, the junction contained 5 bases not matched to a gene. CDR3 loop: CASRPTGSSYNSPLHF. CDR3 DNA sequence: TGTGCCAGCAGACCGACAGGGAGCTCCTATAATTCACCCCTCCACTTT.

The sample holds one count of this clone. This chain links TRBV6-1 with TRBJ2-3, with D uncertain. Trimming shortened V by 3 bases and J by 0 bases, and 7 bases separated the two germline ends. The CDR3 extends over 14 amino acids. Germline-derived CDR1 and CDR2 are MNHNS and SASEGT. The CDR3 sequence: CASSDGLSTDTQYF. CDR3 coding DNA: TGTGCCAGCAGTGATGGCCTGAGCACAGATACGCAGTATTTT.

The genes are TRBV9 and TRBJ2-1; 8 bases agree with TRBD1. Germline V gene lookup returns CDR1 SGDLS and CDR2 YYNGEE. The CDR3 covers 14 residues. The junction had 7 bases not matched to a gene; V was cut back by 3 bases and J by 8 bases. CDR3 loop: CASSAGGPGDEQFF. The CDR3 region has the DNA TGTGCCAGCAGCGCAGGGGGCCCCGGGGATGAGCAGTTCTTC.

This chain joins TRBV27 and TRBJ2-5; D unresolved. Germline CDR1 MNHEY, CDR2 SMNVEV (reference sequence). The V and J ends lost 2 bases and 5 bases respectively, with 9 bases between them. The CDR3 consists of 13 residues. This chain's CDR3 is CASSLNGRETQYF. The CDR3 bases are TGTGCCAGCAGTTTAAATGGGCGCGAGACCCAGTACTTC.

This chain joins TRBV5-5 and TRBJ1-2, with a possible D match to TRBD1 (5 bases). The CDR3 loop spans 14 amino acids. Germline V CDR1 and CDR2: SGHKS, YYEKEE (reference sequence). The V end was cut by 0 bases, the J end by 2 bases, with 8 bases between. Written as DNA, the CDR3 is TGTGCCAGCAGCTTGGCAGGGAGGAACTATGGCTACACCTTC. This gives the protein CASSLAGRNYGYTF. Together with reference TRBV5-5 and TRBJ1-2, the CDR3 gives the full variable domain: DAGVTQSPTHLIKTRGQQVTLRCSPISGHKSVSWYQQVLGQGPQFIFQYYEKEERGRGNFPDRFSARQFPNYSSELNVNALLLGDSALYLCASSLAGRNYGYTFGSGTRLTVV.

The chain combines TRBV5-4 with TRBJ2-1; 9 nucleotides agree with TRBD2. The V segment lost 2 bases and the J segment 3 bases; nucleotides outside the gene matches: 6. Germline CDR1 SGHNT, CDR2 YYREEE (reference sequence). The length of the CDR3 is 16 residues. Here the CDR3 reads CASSFSGGPDYNEQFF. In DNA form, the CDR3 reads TGTGCCAGCAGCTTTAGCGGGGGCCCCGACTACAATGAGCAGTTCTTC.

This clone was seen a handful of times. The chain employs TRBV3-1 (or the pseudogene TRBV3-2) and TRBJ1-2, with D maybe TRBD1 (5 bases). The CDR3 contains 15 residues. Germline V gene data show CDR1 as LGHDT and CDR2 as YNNKEL (reference sequence). V was cut by 8 bases and J by 4 bases, with 20 bases left in between. The CDR3 protein is CASRNQGGSGYGYTF. The CDR3 DNA reads TGTGCCAGCCGGAACCAGGGAGGGTCAGGCTATGGCTACACCTTC.

In this sample, this clone turned up once. This chain links TRBV6-2 or TRBV6-3 with TRBJ2-7, with D possibly TRBD1 on 6 matching bases. The V and J ends lost 4 bases and 9 bases respectively, with 19 bases between them. The germline V gene has CDR1 MNHEY and CDR2 SVGEGT. The CDR3 consists of 14 residues. CDR3 amino acids: CASSFSGAQPGQYF. In DNA form, the CDR3 reads TGTGCCAGCAGTTTTTCAGGGGCCCAGCCGGGGCAGTACTTC.

This clone appeared a few times. This rearrangement joins TRBV5-1 to TRBJ1-5; 7 bases are a match to TRBD1. The CDR3 extends over 15 amino acids. Germline lookup yields CDR1 SGHRS and CDR2 YFSETQ. The J segment lost 6 bases and the V segment lost 5 bases, leaving 11 bases of the junction unmatched. The CDR3 here is CASRSRDREGQPQHF. CDR3 DNA: TGCGCCAGCAGGTCCCGTGACAGGGAAGGTCAGCCCCAGCATTTT. Full variable domain (outside the CDR3, taken from reference TRBV5-1 and TRBJ1-5): KAGVTQTPRYLIKTRGQQVTLSCSPISGHRSVSWYQQTPGQGLQFLFEYFSETQRNKGNFPGRFSGRQFSNSRSEMNVSTLELGDSALYLCASRSRDREGQPQHFGDGTRLSIL.

V usage is TRBV15 and J usage is TRBJ1-1; no definite D call. This CDR3 contains 12 residues. The V end was cut by 3 bases, the J end by 1 base, with 3 bases between. Germline CDR1 LNHNV, CDR2 YYDKDF (reference sequence). The CDR3: CATSSQNTEAFF. DNA of the CDR3: TGTGCCACCAGCAGCCAGAACACTGAAGCTTTCTTT.

This clone turned up a few times. CDR3 sequence reads: CASSPRTETRGREQYF. In DNA form, the CDR3 reads TGTGCCAGCAGCCCGAGGACAGAAACGAGGGGACGCGAGCAGTACTTC. The rearrangement joins TRBV3-1 (or the pseudogene TRBV3-2) to TRBJ2-7; D possibly corresponds to TRBD1 (6 bases). Deletions cut 4 bases from V and 6 bases from J, with 22 bases between. The CDR3 consists of 16 residues. Germline CDR1 LGHDT, CDR2 YNNKEL (reference sequence).

The chain is built from TRBV13 and TRBJ2-2; D is uncertain. V lost 0 bases and J 5 bases, leaving 4 bases between the germline ends. The CDR3 is 13 amino acids. Germline V lookup: CDR1 PRHDT, CDR2 FYEKMQ (reference sequence). The CDR3 reads CASSLGRTGELFF. The DNA for the CDR3 is TGTGCCAGCAGCTTAGGTAGAACCGGGGAGCTGTTTTTT.

The chain has TRBV20-1 and TRBJ1-5, with D possibly matching TRBD1 (5 bases). The CDR3 has 13 residues. Germline values: CDR1 DFQATT, CDR2 SNEGSKA (reference sequence). V was clipped by 3 bases and J by 5 bases, with 11 bases between them. The CDR3: CSASEGSHQPQHF. The DNA of the CDR3 is TGCAGTGCTAGTGAGGGGAGCCATCAGCCCCAGCATTTT.

The rearrangement uses TRBV30 and TRBJ1-2; D unresolved. V was clipped by 6 bases and J by 5 bases, with 22 bases between them. CDR3 size: 15 residues. CDR1 is GTSNPN and CDR2 is SVGIG in the germline V gene (reference sequence). CDR3 nucleotides: TGTGCCTGCCTATCTCCCCACTTAAGCACGTATGGCTACACCTTC. This encodes CACLSPHLSTYGYTF. Complete variable domain (other parts from reference TRBV30 and TRBJ1-2): SQTIHQWPATLVQPVGSPLSLECTVEGTSNPNLYWYRQAAGRGLQLLFYSVGIGQISSEVPQNLSASRPQDRQFILSSKKLLLSDSGFYLCACLSPHLSTYGYTFGSGTRLTVV.

This chain uses TRBV13 with TRBJ2-7; TRBD2 matches at 8 bases. The CDR3 spans 15 residues. The ends lost 5 bases at V and 6 bases at J; junction bases unmatched: 12. Per the germline V gene, CDR1 is PRHDT and CDR2 is FYEKMQ (reference sequence). The CDR3 sequence is CASSPNGGAVREQYF. The CDR3 DNA reads TGTGCCAGCAGCCCGAACGGGGGGGCCGTTCGCGAGCAGTACTTC. Full variable domain (remainder filled in from reference TRBV13 and TRBJ2-7): AAGVIQSPRHLIKEKRETATLKCYPIPRHDTVYWYQQGPGQDPQFLISFYEKMQSDKGSIPDRFSAQQFSDYHSELNMSSLELGDSALYFCASSPNGGAVREQYFGPGTRLTVT.

This clone was counted only a few times. The J gene is TRBJ2-7, the V gene TRBV5-6, with a possible D match to TRBD1 (6 bases). V was clipped by 2 bases and J by 0 bases, with 12 bases between them. Germline CDR1 and CDR2: SGHDT and YYEEEE. The CDR3 extends over 15 amino acids. The CDR3 DNA is TGTGCCAGCAGCTTCGGACAGAAGAGCTCCTACGAGCAGTACTTC. Translating gives CASSFGQKSSYEQYF.

This clone was detected a few times. The chain employs TRBV11-2 and TRBJ2-7, with D perhaps TRBD2 (6 bases). The CDR3 extends over 16 amino acids. The germline V gene encodes CDR1 SGHAT and CDR2 FQNNGV. V was clipped by 1 base and J by 3 bases, with 16 bases between them. The CDR3 region has the DNA TGTGCCAGCAGCTTAGGTCCGAGGGGAGGTAGCTACGAGCAGTACTTC. Protein: CASSLGPRGGSYEQYF.

The V gene is TRBV5-1, the J gene TRBJ1-3, with D unclear. Trimming removed 0 bases from V and 0 bases from J, with 13 bases in between. The length of the CDR3 is 17 residues. CDR1 is SGHRS and CDR2 is YFSETQ in the germline V gene. The CDR3 sequence is CASSLASTANSGNTIYF. DNA of the CDR3: TGCGCCAGCAGCTTGGCGAGCACAGCTAACTCTGGAAACACCATATATTTT.

The rearrangement joins TRBV5-1 to TRBJ2-7, with 7 bases identical to TRBD1. Germline CDR1 is SGHRS and CDR2 is YFSETQ. V trimming: 0 bases; J trimming: 3 bases; junction bases outside the gene matches: 3. This CDR3 is 14 amino acids long. The CDR3 sequence: CASSLGSGGYEQYF. CDR3 in DNA: TGCGCCAGCAGCTTGGGGTCAGGGGGCTACGAGCAGTACTTC.

The V call is TRBV15, the J call TRBJ2-6; 8 positions agree with TRBD2. Germline V gene sequence: CDR1 LNHNV, CDR2 YYDKDF (reference sequence). The V and J ends lost 8 bases and 2 bases, in that order; junction bases with no gene match: 17. The CDR3 has 19 residues. CDR3 nucleotide sequence: TGTGCCACCCGCCCCGTCGGGGGGGTGTTTCGCGCTGGGGCCAACGTCCTGACTTTC. Translated, it gives CATRPVGGVFRAGANVLTF.

This sequence joins TRBV5-1 and TRBJ2-3; TRBD1 aligns across 7 bases. This CDR3 contains 15 residues. J lost 3 bases, V lost 0 bases, and 4 bases had no gene match. Per germline, CDR1 SGHRS and CDR2 YFSETQ. The CDR3: CASSLDGTVTDTQYF. The CDR3, as DNA: TGCGCCAGCAGCTTGGACGGGACAGTTACAGATACGCAGTATTTT.

V usage is TRBV5-1 and J usage is TRBJ2-7; 9 nucleotides match TRBD1. Germline lookup yields CDR1 SGHRS and CDR2 YFSETQ. J was trimmed by 5 bases and V by 2 bases; bases with no gene match: 8. The CDR3 runs to 15 residues. The CDR3 loop reads CASSLGQGFYDEQYF. For the CDR3, the DNA is TGCGCCAGCAGCTTAGGACAGGGGTTCTACGACGAGCAGTACTTC.

This clone was picked up a small number of times. The V call is TRBV19, the J call TRBJ2-1; 10 bases are a match to TRBD2. The germline V gene has CDR1 LNHDA and CDR2 SQIVND (reference sequence). J lost 6 bases, V lost 1 base, and 3 bases had no gene match. This CDR3 has 15 residues. For the CDR3, the DNA is TGTGCCAGTAGTATAGGGCTAGCGGGGGTCAATGAGCAGTTCTTC. This translates into CASSIGLAGVNEQFF.

The V and J genes are TRBV5-1 and TRBJ2-7; possible D gene TRBD1, 6 bases. The CDR3 length is 17 residues. Trimming took 1 base from V and 2 from J, leaving 19 bases between them. Germline values: CDR1 SGHRS, CDR2 YFSETQ. The chain's CDR3 is CASSLSYRDKFTYEQYF. CDR3 nucleotides: TGCGCCAGCAGCTTGTCTTACCGGGACAAGTTTACCTACGAGCAGTACTTC. Variable domain in full (rest from reference TRBV5-1 and TRBJ2-7): KAGVTQTPRYLIKTRGQQVTLSCSPISGHRSVSWYQQTPGQGLQFLFEYFSETQRNKGNFPGRFSGRQFSNSRSEMNVSTLELGDSALYLCASSLSYRDKFTYEQYFGPGTRLTVT.

The genes are TRBV5-1 and TRBJ2-7, with D perhaps matching TRBD1 (5 bases). This CDR3 is 12 amino acids long. CDR1 is SGHRS and CDR2 is YFSETQ in the germline V gene. The V end lost 0 bases, the J end lost 6 bases, and 7 bases lay between the germline ends. The CDR3: CASSLGQGEQYF. For the CDR3, the DNA is TGCGCCAGCAGCTTGGGCCAGGGCGAGCAGTACTTC.

The V call is TRBV3-1 (or the pseudogene TRBV3-2), the J call TRBJ1-5, with 7 bases lining up with TRBD1. V was pared by 4 bases and J by 0 bases, with 6 bases of the junction left unmatched. This CDR3 comprises 16 residues. Germline CDR1 reads LGHDT; CDR2 reads YNNKEL (reference sequence). The CDR3 spells CASSLSGGYSNQPQHF. Here the CDR3 DNA reads TGTGCCAGCAGCCTTTCAGGGGGTTATAGCAATCAGCCCCAGCATTTT.

The J gene is TRBJ2-3, the V gene TRBV4-3; 7 bases are shared with TRBD2. Germline assignment: CDR1 LGHNA and CDR2 YSLEER. The CDR3 contains 13 residues. With 0 bases clipped from V and 11 bases from J, the junction kept 5 bases outside the gene matches. The CDR3 sequence: CASSQDNGGRQYF. In nucleotides, the CDR3 is TGCGCCAGCAGCCAAGATAATGGCGGGAGGCAGTATTTT.

The chain couples TRBV6-1 to TRBJ1-5; D uncertain. V was trimmed by 3 bases and J by 4 bases, leaving 4 bases between them. The CDR3 has 12 residues. CDR1 and CDR2 from the germline V gene are MNHNS and SASEGT. The CDR3 sequence is CASSDPNQPQHF. In nucleotides, the CDR3 is TGTGCCAGCAGTGACCCTAATCAGCCCCAGCATTTT.

The DNA for the CDR3 is TGTGCCAGCAGCTTGGTACTAGCGGGGTCCTACGAGCAGTACTTC. It translates to CASSLVLAGSYEQYF. The genes are TRBV7-9 and TRBJ2-7, with TRBD2 identical over 10 bases. This CDR3 region has 15 residues. Losses at the gene ends were 3 bases for V and 1 base for J; bases not matched to a gene: 3. Germline CDR1 and CDR2: SEHNR and FQNEAQ (reference sequence).